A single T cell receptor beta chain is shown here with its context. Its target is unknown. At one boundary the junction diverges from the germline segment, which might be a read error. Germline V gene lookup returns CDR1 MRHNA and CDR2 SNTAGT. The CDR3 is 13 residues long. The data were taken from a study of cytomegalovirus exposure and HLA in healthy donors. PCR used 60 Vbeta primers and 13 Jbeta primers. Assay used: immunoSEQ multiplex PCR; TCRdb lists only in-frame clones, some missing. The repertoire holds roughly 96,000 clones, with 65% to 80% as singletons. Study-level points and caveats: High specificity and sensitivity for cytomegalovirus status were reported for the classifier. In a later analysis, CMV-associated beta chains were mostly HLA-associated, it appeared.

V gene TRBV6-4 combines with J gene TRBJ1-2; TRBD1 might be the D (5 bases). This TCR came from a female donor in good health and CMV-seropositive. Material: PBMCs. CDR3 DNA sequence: TGTGCCAGCAGCTCCTCGACAGCAGACTCTCCTAACTTC. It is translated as CASSSSTADSPNF.